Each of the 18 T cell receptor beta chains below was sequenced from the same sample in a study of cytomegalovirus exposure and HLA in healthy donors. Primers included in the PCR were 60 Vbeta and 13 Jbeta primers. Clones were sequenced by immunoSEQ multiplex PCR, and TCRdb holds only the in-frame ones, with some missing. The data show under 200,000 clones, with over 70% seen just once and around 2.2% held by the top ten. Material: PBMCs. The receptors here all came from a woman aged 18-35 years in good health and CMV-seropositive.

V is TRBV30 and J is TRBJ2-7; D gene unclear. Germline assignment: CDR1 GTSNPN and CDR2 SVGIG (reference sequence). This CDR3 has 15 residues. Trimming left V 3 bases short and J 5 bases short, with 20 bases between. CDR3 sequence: CAWRRSPSTIHEQYF. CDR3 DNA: TGTGCCTGGAGAAGGTCACCCTCAACTATCCACGAGCAGTACTTC.

CDR3 loop: CASSTWDSFYGYTF. CDR3 in DNA: TGTGCCAGCAGCACCTGGGACAGCTTCTATGGCTACACCTTC. The J gene is TRBJ1-2, the V gene TRBV7-9; 7 nucleotides match TRBD1. Germline CDR1 is SEHNR and CDR2 is FQNEAQ (reference sequence). The CDR3 is made up of 14 amino acids. Germline trimming cut 5 bases from V and 4 bases from J; bases unmatched to any gene: 7.

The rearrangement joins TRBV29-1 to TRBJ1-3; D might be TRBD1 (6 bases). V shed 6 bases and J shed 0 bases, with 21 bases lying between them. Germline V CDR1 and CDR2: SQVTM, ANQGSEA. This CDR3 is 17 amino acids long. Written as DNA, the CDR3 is TGCAGCGTCACGGGGGGCAAGACAGCCTACTCTGGAAACACCATATATTTT. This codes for CSVTGGKTAYSGNTIYF.

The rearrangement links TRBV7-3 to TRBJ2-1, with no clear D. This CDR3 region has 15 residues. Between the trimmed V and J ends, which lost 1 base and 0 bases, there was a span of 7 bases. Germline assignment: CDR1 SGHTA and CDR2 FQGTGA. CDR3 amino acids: CASSLMPSSYNEQFF. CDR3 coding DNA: TGTGCCAGCAGCTTAATGCCGAGCTCCTACAATGAGCAGTTCTTC. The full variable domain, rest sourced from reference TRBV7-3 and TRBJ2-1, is GAGVSQTPSNKVTEKGKYVELRCDPISGHTALYWYRQSLGQGPEFLIYFQGTGAADDSGLPNDRFFAVRPEGSVSTLKIQRTERGDSAVYLCASSLMPSSYNEQFFGPGTRLTVL.

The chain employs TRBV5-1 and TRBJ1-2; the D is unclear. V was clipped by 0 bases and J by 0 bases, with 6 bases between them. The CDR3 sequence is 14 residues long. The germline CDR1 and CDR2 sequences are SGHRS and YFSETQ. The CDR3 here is CASSLDGANYGYTF. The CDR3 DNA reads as TGCGCCAGCAGCTTGGACGGAGCTAACTATGGCTACACCTTC.

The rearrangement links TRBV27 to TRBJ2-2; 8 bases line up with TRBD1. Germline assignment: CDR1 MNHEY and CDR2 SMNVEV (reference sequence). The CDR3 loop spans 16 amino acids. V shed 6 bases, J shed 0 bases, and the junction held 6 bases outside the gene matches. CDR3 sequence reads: CASRLKQGANTGELFF. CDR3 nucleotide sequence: TGTGCCAGCAGACTTAAACAGGGGGCGAACACCGGGGAGCTGTTTTTT.

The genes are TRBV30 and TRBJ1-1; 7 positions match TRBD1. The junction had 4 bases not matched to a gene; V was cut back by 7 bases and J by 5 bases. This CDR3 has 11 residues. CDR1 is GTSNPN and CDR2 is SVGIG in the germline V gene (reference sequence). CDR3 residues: CASGGRTEAFF. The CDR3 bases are TGTGCCTCAGGGGGTCGGACTGAAGCTTTCTTT.

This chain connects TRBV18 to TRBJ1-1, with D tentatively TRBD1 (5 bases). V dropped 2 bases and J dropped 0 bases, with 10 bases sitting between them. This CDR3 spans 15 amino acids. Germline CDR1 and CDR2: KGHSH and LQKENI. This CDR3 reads CASSPNGGMNTEAFF. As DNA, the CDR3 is TGTGCCAGCTCACCAAACGGGGGTATGAACACTGAAGCTTTCTTT.

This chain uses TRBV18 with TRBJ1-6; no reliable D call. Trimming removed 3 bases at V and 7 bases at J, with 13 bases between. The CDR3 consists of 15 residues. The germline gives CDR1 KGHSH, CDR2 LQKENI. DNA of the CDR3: TGTGCCAGCTCACCCTCGGGGTCCCTGAATTCACCCCTCCACTTT. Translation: CASSPSGSLNSPLHF.

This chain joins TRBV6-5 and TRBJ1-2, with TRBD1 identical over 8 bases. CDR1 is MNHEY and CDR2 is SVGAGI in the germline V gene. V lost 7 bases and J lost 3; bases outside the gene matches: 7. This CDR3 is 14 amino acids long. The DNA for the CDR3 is TGTGCCAGCACTCCGGACAGGGAATACTATGGCTACACCTTC. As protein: CASTPDREYYGYTF.

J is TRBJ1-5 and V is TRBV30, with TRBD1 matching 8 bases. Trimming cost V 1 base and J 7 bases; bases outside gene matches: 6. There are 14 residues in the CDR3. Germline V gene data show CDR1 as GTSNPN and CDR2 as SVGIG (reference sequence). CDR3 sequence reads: CAWSADRGGQPQHF. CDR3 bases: TGTGCCTGGAGTGCCGACAGGGGAGGCCAGCCCCAGCATTTT.

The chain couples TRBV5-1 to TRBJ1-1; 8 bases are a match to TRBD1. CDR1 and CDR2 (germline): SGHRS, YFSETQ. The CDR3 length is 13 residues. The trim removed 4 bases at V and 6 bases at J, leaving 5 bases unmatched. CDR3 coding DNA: TGCGCCAGCAGCGAGACAGGGGTATCTGAAGCTTTCTTT. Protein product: CASSETGVSEAFF.

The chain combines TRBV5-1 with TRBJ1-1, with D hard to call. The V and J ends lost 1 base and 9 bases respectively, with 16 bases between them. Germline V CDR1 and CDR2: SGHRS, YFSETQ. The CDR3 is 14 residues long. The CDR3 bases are TGCGCCAGCAGCTTGTTCACCCCCCGGGATCAAGCTTTCTTT. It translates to CASSLFTPRDQAFF.

CDR3 in DNA: TGTGCCAGCAGTTACGGCGGGAGATTTAATGAAAAACTGTTTTTT. Its protein is CASSYGGRFNEKLFF. J is TRBJ1-4 and V is TRBV6-5; D not resolved. This CDR3 spans 15 amino acids. Germline V gene lookup returns CDR1 MNHEY and CDR2 SVGAGI. Trimming cost V 2 bases and J 4 bases, with 11 bases left between them.

This chain's CDR3 is CASSFGLADIYNEQFF. The CDR3 DNA reads as TGTGCCAGCAGCTTTGGACTAGCGGATATATACAATGAGCAGTTCTTC. The V call is TRBV14, the J call TRBJ2-1; 10 bases align to TRBD2. Trimming took 5 bases from V and 4 from J; bases not matched to a gene: 8. Germline CDR1 SGHDN, CDR2 FVKESK. This CDR3 spans 16 amino acids. Combining the CDR3 with reference TRBV14 and TRBJ2-1 gives the whole variable domain EAGVTQFPSHSVIEKGQTVTLRCDPISGHDNLYWYRRVMGKEIKFLLHFVKESKQDESGMPNNRFLAERTGGTYSTLKVQPAELEDSGVYFCASSFGLADIYNEQFFGPGTRLTVL.

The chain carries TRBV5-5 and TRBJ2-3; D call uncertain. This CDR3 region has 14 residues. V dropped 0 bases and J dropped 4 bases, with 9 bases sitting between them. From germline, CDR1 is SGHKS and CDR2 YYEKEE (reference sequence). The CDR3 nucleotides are TGTGCCAGCAGCTTGGGTGCTATAGCAGATACGCAGTATTTT. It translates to CASSLGAIADTQYF.

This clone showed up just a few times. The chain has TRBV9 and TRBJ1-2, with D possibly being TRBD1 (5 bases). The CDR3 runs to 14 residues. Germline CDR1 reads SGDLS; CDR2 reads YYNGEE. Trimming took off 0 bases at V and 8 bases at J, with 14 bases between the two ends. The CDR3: CASSVGLGRGGYTF. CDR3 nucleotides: TGTGCCAGCAGCGTAGGGCTGGGTCGGGGGGGCTACACCTTC.

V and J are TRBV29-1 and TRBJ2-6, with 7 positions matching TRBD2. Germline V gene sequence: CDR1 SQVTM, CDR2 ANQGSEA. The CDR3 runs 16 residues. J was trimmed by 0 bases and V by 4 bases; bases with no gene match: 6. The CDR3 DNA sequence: TGCAGCGTTGGGGTCAGGGACTACTCTGGGGCCAACGTCCTGACTTTC. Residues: CSVGVRDYSGANVLTF. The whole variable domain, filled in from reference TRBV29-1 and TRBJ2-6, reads SAVISQKPSRDICQRGTSLTIQCQVDSQVTMMFWYRQQPGQSLTLIATANQGSEATYESGFVIDKFPISRPNLTFSTLTVSNMSPEDSSIYLCSVGVRDYSGANVLTFGAGSRLTVL.